These 8 T cell receptor beta chains came from one sample sequenced in a study of T cells in Graves' hyperthyroidism and ophthalmopathy. RNA transcripts were the template for amplifying TCR beta CDR3 regions. A first-round RT-PCR of the TCR CDR3 used the HTBI primer set. TCRdb re-derived calls from the multiplex PCR reads in MiXCR, one entry per CDR3 protein. The data show hundreds of thousands of distinct CDR3 sequences, with roughly a sixth seen just once and roughly 3.3% held by the top ten. Sequencing used blood. The receptors were gathered from a woman in her thirties or forties with Graves' ophthalmopathy.

The CDR3 spells CASSVGQGAERGYGYTF. The DNA for the CDR3 is TGTGCCAGCAGCGTAGGACAGGGGGCTGAACGCGGCTATGGCTACACCTTC. The V gene is TRBV9, the J gene TRBJ1-2, with 10 bases identical to TRBD1. Germline CDR1 reads SGDLS; CDR2 reads YYNGEE. The junction had 9 bases not matched to a gene; V was cut back by 0 bases and J by 4 bases. This CDR3 comprises 17 residues.

The chain carries TRBV9 and TRBJ2-1; TRBD2 aligns across 8 bases. The CDR3 covers 15 residues. Germline trimming cut 4 bases from V and 9 bases from J; bases unmatched to any gene: 12. CDR1 is SGDLS and CDR2 is YYNGEE in the germline V gene. The CDR3 protein is CASSLGGEAWSEQFF. DNA of the CDR3: TGTGCCAGCAGCCTCGGGGGGGAGGCGTGGAGTGAGCAGTTCTTC.

V gene TRBV18 combines with J gene TRBJ2-2, with a possible D match to TRBD1 (6 bases). The CDR3 consists of 14 residues. CDR1 and CDR2 from the germline V gene are KGHSH and LQKENI. The V end was cut by 5 bases, the J end by 1 base, with 8 bases between. The CDR3 reads CASSETGNTGELFF. DNA for the CDR3: TGTGCCAGCTCAGAGACAGGGAACACCGGGGAGCTGTTTTTT.

This clonotype appeared many times. V usage is TRBV29-1 and J usage is TRBJ1-1, with a weak D call TRBD1 (5 bases). The CDR3 is 15 residues long. CDR1 and CDR2 from the germline V gene are SQVTM and ANQGSEA. V shed 3 bases and J shed 0 bases, with 14 bases lying between them. CDR3 amino acids: CSVDAPGPLNTEAFF. The CDR3 nucleotides are TGCAGCGTTGATGCCCCGGGACCCCTGAACACTGAAGCTTTCTTT.

The V gene is TRBV7-8, the J gene TRBJ2-5; 13 positions match TRBD2. Germline V gene lookup returns CDR1 SGHVS and CDR2 FQNEAQ. The CDR3 length is 16 residues. V dropped 5 bases and J dropped 3; count of bases not matched to a gene: 6. The chain's CDR3 is CASSDRLAGGEETQYF. CDR3 nucleotide sequence: TGTGCCAGCAGCGACCGACTAGCGGGAGGTGAAGAGACCCAGTACTTC.

This clonotype was recorded a few times. This rearrangement joins TRBV12-3 or TRBV12-4 to TRBJ1-3, with D uncertain. This CDR3 spans 13 amino acids. V was pared by 1 base and J by 4 bases, with 5 bases between. The CDR3: CASSLVNGNTIYF. The DNA of the CDR3 is TGTGCCAGCAGTTTAGTCAACGGAAACACCATATATTTT.

This clonotype was seen a handful of times. The chain employs TRBV6-1 and TRBJ1-4; 7 positions agree with TRBD1. V was pared by 6 bases and J by 2 bases, with 6 bases of the junction left unmatched. Per the germline V gene, CDR1 is MNHNS and CDR2 is SASEGT. This CDR3 is built from 15 residues. CDR3 in DNA: TGTGCCAGCAGGCCCCAGGGGGGGACTAATGAAAAACTGTTTTTT. The encoded protein is CASRPQGGTNEKLFF.

The chain employs TRBV27 and TRBJ2-7; D gene uncertain. Germline-derived CDR1 and CDR2 are MNHEY and SMNVEV (reference sequence). V lost 7 bases and J lost 3, with 10 bases in between. This CDR3 region has 12 residues. CDR3 DNA sequence: TGTGCCAGCAAGTCCGAGAACTACGAGCAGTACTTC. This codes for CASKSENYEQYF.